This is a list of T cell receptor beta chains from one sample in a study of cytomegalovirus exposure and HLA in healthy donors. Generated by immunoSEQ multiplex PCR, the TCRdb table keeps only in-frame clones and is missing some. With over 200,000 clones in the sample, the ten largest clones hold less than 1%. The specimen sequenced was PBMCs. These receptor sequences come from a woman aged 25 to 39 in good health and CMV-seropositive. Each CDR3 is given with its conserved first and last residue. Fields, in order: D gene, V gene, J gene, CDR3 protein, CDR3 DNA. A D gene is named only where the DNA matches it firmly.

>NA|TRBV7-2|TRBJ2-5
CASSPTGGGGGETQYF
TGTGCCAGCAGCCCCACGGGGGGCGGGGGCGGGGAGACCCAGTACTTC
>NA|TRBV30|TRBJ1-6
CAWGPSSYNSPLHF
TGTGCCTGGGGTCCGAGCTCCTATAATTCACCCCTCCACTTT
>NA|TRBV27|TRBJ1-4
CASSLSRGEKLFF
TGTGCCAGCAGTTTGTCCCGAGGTGAAAAACTGTTTTTT
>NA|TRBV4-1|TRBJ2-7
CASSQERASVGALSYEQYF
TGCGCCAGCAGCCAAGAACGGGCGTCCGTGGGGGCGCTCTCCTACGAGCAGTACTTC
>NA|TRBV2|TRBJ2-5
CASSEEGWETQYF
TGTGCCAGCAGTGAGGAGGGTTGGGAGACCCAGTACTTC
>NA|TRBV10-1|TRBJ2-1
CASSESGDYGEQFF
TGCGCCAGCAGTGAGTCTGGTGACTACGGTGAGCAGTTCTTC
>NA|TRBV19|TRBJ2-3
CASSRERADTQYF
TGTGCCAGTAGTCGGGAGCGGGCAGATACGCAGTATTTT
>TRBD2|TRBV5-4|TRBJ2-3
CASSPSRGGRGDTQYF
TGTGCCAGCAGCCCGTCTCGCGGCGGGAGAGGGGATACGCAGTATTTT
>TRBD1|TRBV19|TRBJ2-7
CASSTPDRTGDHEQYF
TGTGCCAGTAGCACCCCCGATAGGACAGGGGACCACGAGCAGTACTTC
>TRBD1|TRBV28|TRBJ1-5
CASSSPFATGHSNQPQHF
TGTGCCAGCAGCTCCCCCTTTGCGACAGGGCATAGCAATCAGCCCCAGCATTTT
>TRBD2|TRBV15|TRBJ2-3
CATSRDGSGRVTDTQYF
TGTGCCACCAGCAGAGATGGTAGCGGGAGGGTCACAGATACGCAGTATTTT
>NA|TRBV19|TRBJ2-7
CASKFPPTRSYEQYF
TGTGCCAGTAAGTTCCCCCCTACCCGCTCCTACGAGCAGTACTTC
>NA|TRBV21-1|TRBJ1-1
CASQKQGGQGYTEAFF
TGTGCCAGCCAAAAGCAAGGGGGACAGGGTTACACTGAAGCTTTCTTT
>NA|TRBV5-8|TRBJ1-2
CASSLQGRDYGYTF
TGTGCCAGCAGCTTGCAGGGGCGAGACTATGGCTACACCTTC
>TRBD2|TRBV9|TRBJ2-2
CASSAKIRTSGRGGTGELFF
TGTGCCAGCAGCGCCAAGATTCGGACTAGCGGGAGGGGGGGCACCGGGGAGCTGTTTTTT
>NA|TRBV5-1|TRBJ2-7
CASSRDSAYEQYF
TGCGCCAGCAGTCGCGACAGTGCCTACGAGCAGTACTTC
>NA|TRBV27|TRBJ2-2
CASSLAENTGELFF
TGTGCCAGCAGTTTAGCAGAGAACACCGGGGAGCTGTTTTTT
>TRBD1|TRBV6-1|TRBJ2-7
CASGEGQVLSYEQYF
TGTGCCAGCGGAGAAGGACAGGTTCTCTCCTACGAGCAGTACTTC
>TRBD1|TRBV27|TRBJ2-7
CASSLATGGSYEQYF
TGTGCCAGCAGTTTGGCGACAGGGGGCTCCTACGAGCAGTACTTC
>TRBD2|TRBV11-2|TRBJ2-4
CASSRPGGIQYF
TGTGCCAGCAGCCGGCCGGGGGGTATTCAGTACTTC
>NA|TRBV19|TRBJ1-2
CASSIGDTTNYGYTF
TGTGCCAGTAGTATAGGGGACACTACTAACTATGGCTACACCTTC
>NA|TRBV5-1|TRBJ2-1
CASSLRYQGSSNEQFF
TGCGCCAGCAGCTTACGATACCAGGGGAGTTCGAATGAGCAGTTCTTC
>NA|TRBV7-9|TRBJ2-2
CASSFDTSNTGELFF
TGTGCCAGCAGCTTTGACACCTCGAACACCGGGGAGCTGTTTTTT
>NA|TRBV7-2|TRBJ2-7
CASSRNLGQLRNEQYF
TGTGCCAGCAGCCGGAATCTTGGGCAGCTACGGAACGAGCAGTACTTC
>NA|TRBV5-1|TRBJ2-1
CASSLVGGVTYNEQFF
TGCGCCAGCAGCCTGGTGGGGGGAGTGACCTACAATGAGCAGTTCTTC
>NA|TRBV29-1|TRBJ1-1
CSVARGTTEAFF
TGCAGCGTTGCTAGGGGAACCACTGAAGCTTTCTTT
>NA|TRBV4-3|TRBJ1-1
CASSLGVASGNTEASF
NA
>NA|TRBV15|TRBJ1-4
CATSRVWPREGEKLFF
TGTGCCACCAGCAGAGTATGGCCTAGGGAGGGGGAAAAACTGTTTTTT
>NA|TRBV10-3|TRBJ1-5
CAISAQGDQPQHF
TGTGCCATCAGTGCTCAAGGGGATCAGCCCCAGCATTTT
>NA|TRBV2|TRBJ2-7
CASSPGGVFYEQYF
TGTGCCAGCTCCCCGGGGGGCGTTTTTTACGAGCAGTACTTC
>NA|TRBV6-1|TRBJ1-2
CASSPTWGGHGYTF
TGTGCCAGCAGTCCCACGTGGGGGGGCCATGGCTACACCTTC
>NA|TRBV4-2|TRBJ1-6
CASSQKQGASSYNSPLHF
TGTGCCAGCAGCCAAAAACAGGGAGCAAGCTCCTATAATTCACCCCTCCACTTT
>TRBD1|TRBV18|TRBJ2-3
CASSARQGADTQYF
TGTGCCAGCTCAGCCCGACAGGGAGCAGATACGCAGTATTTT
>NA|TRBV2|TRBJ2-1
CASSESGNSYNEQFF
TGTGCCAGCAGTGAATCCGGGAATTCCTACAATGAGCAGTTCTTC
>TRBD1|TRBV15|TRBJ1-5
CATSRAVGTGFVLQPQHF
TGTGCCACCAGCAGAGCCGTCGGGACAGGGTTCGTGTTGCAGCCCCAGCATTTT
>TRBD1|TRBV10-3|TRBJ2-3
CATGTVDTDTQYF
TGTGCCACCGGGACAGTCGACACAGATACGCAGTATTTT